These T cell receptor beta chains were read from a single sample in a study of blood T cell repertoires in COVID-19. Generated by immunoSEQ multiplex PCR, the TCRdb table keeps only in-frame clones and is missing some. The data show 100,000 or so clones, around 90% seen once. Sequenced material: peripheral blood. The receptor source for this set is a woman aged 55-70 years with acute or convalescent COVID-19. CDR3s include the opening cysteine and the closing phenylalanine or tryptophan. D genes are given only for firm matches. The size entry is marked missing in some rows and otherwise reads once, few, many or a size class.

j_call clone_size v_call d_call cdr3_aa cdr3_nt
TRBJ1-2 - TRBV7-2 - CASSKDRSNYGYTF TGTGCCAGCAGCAAAGACAGGAGTAACTATGGCTACACCTTC
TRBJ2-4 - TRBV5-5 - CASSLEGAPGVNIQYF TGTGCCAGCAGCTTGGAAGGTGCCCCAGGGGTAAACATTCAGTACTTC
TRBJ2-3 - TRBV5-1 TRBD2 CASRSSGPTDTQYF TGCGCCAGCAGGTCTAGCGGTCCCACAGATACGCAGTATTTT
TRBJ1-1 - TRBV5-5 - CASSSSLRQAQGDTEAFF TGTGCCAGCAGCTCGTCCTTGAGACAGGCCCAGGGAGACACTGAAGCTTTCTTT
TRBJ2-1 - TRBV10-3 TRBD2 CAIRPGTRNNEQFF TGTGCCATCAGGCCCGGGACTAGAAACAATGAGCAGTTCTTC
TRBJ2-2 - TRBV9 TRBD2 CASSVSHTHTGGGGELFF TGTGCCAGCAGCGTCTCCCACACCCATACCGGGGGGGGTGGGGAGCTGTTTTTT
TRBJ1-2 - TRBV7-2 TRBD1 CASSSPTGPYGYTF TGTGCCAGCAGTTCACCGACAGGGCCCTATGGCTACACCTTC
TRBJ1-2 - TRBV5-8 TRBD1 CASSADRGESLYGYTF TGTGCCAGCAGCGCTGACAGGGGCGAAAGCCTCTATGGCTACACCTTC
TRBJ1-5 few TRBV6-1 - CASSELLFGAQHF TGTGCCAGCAGTGAACTCCTGTTTGGAGCCCAGCATTTT
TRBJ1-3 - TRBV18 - CASSPQRQNSGNTIYF TGTGCCAGCTCACCTCAACGACAGAACTCTGGAAACACCATATATTTT
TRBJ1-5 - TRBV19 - CASSIDLQGGRGQPQHF TGTGCCAGTAGTATAGATCTCCAGGGCGGAAGGGGTCAGCCCCAGCATTTT
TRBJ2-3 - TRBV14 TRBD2 CASSPRLAGVEDTQYF TGTGCCAGCAGCCCTCGACTAGCGGGAGTGGAAGATACGCAGTATTTT
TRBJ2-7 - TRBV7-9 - CASRPGTDTYEQYF TGTGCCAGCAGACCCGGGACTGACACCTACGAGCAGTACTTC
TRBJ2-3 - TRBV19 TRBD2 CATAGGGTQTDTQYF TGTGCCACCGCCGGCGGGGGGACACAGACAGATACGCAGTATTTT
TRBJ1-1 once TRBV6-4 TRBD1 CASSGLTRGFEEWRAEAFF TGTGCCAGCAGTGGTCTCACCAGGGGGTTCGAGGAGTGGAGAGCTGAAGCTTTCTTT
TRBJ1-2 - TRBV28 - CASSSQTANYGYTF TGTGCCAGCAGTTCGCAAACAGCTAACTATGGCTACACCTTC
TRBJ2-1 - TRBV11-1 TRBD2 CASSSSSGSAYNEQFF TGTGCCAGCAGCTCCTCTAGCGGGAGCGCCTACAATGAGCAGTTCTTC
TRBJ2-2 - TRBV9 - CASSVEQGPTGELFF TGTGCCAGCAGCGTAGAGCAGGGGCCGACCGGGGAGCTGTTTTTT
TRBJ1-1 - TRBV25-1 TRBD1 CASSGTGSTEAFF TGTGCCAGCAGTGGGACAGGGTCCACTGAAGCTTTCTTT
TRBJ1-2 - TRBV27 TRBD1 CASSFGTGDGYTF TGTGCCAGCAGTTTCGGGACAGGGGATGGCTACACCTTC
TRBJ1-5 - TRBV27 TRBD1 CASSHRGSNQPQHF TGTGCCAGCAGCCACAGGGGGAGCAATCAGCCCCAGCATTTT
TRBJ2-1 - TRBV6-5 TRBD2 CASRTSGAYNEQFF TGTGCCAGCAGGACTAGCGGGGCTTACAATGAGCAGTTCTTC
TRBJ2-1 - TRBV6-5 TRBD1 CASRETGENEQFF TGTGCCAGCAGAGAGACAGGGGAAAATGAGCAGTTCTTC
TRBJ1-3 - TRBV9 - CASSPQGLLEGNTIYF TGTGCCAGCAGCCCCCAAGGACTTCTAGAGGGAAACACCATATATTTT
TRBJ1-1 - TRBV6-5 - CASSTGSVVNTEAFF TGTGCCAGTTCTACAGGGTCGGTCGTAAACACTGAAGCTTTCTTT
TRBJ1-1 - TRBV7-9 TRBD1 CASSLGQVNTEAFF TGTGCCAGCAGCCTAGGACAGGTGAACACTGAAGCTTTCTTT
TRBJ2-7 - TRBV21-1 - CASNRQGLSYEQYF TGTGCCAGCAACCGACAGGGCCTCTCCTACGAGCAGTACTTC
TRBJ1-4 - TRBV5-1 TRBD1 CASSSGQGLGINEKLFF TGCGCCAGCAGCTCGGGACAGGGATTAGGTATTAATGAAAAACTGTTTTTT
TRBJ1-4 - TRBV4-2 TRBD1 CASSSGQGNFGKLFF TGTGCCAGCAGCTCGGGACAGGGTAATTTTGGAAAACTGTTTTTT
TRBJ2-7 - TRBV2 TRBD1 CASTRGQGGRYEQYF TGTGCCAGCACGCGGGGACAGGGCGGCCGCTACGAGCAGTACTTC
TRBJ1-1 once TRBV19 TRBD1 CASQGQFMNTEAFF TGTGCCTCTCAGGGACAGTTCATGAACACTGAAGCTTTCTTT
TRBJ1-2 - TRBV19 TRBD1 CASSIGQGNYGYTF TGTGCCAGTAGTATTGGACAGGGTAACTATGGCTACACCTTC
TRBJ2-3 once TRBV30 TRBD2 CACSPGGREGDTQYF TGTGCCTGTAGTCCAGGAGGGCGGGAGGGGGATACGCAGTATTTT
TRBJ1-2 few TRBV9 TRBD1 CASSSGTGELVHGYTF TGTGCCAGCAGCTCCGGGACAGGGGAGTTGGTCCATGGCTACACCTTC
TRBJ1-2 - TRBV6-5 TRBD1 CASRPGQALRGYTF TGTGCCAGCAGACCCGGACAGGCCCTGAGGGGCTACACCTTC
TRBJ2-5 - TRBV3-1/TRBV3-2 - CASSQAPGGGETQYF TGTGCCAGCAGCCAAGCGCCCGGGGGTGGAGAGACCCAGTACTTC
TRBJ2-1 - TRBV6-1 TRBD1 CASSEWDSSYNEQFF TGTGCCAGCAGTGAATGGGACAGCTCCTACAATGAGCAGTTCTTC
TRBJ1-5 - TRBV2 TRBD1 CASSDWDRNQPQHF TGTGCCAGCAGTGATTGGGACAGAAATCAGCCCCAGCATTTT
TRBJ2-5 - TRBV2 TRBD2 CASSGLTSAQETQYF TGTGCCAGCAGTGGCCTGACTAGCGCACAAGAGACCCAGTACTTC
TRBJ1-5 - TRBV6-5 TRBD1 CASSRQGSDQPQHF TGTGCCAGCAGCCGACAGGGTTCGGATCAGCCCCAGCATTTT
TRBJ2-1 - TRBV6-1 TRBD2 CASSEPAWTSGNPKTLNNEQFF TGTGCCAGCAGTGAACCTGCTTGGACTAGCGGTAATCCCAAGACTTTGAACAATGAGCAGTTCTTC
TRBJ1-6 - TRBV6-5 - CASRPGTYTNSPLHF TGTGCCAGCAGGCCCGGGACTTATACTAATTCACCCCTCCACTTT
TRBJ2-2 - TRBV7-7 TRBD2 CASSLSLTSGNGELFF TGTGCTAGCAGCTTATCCCTGACTAGCGGGAACGGGGAGCTGTTTTTT
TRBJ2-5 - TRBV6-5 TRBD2 CASSYSGREWETQYF TGTGCCAGCAGTTACTCAGGGCGGGAGTGGGAGACCCAGTACTTC
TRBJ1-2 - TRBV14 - CASSPRLGSGYTF TGTGCCAGCAGCCCCCGTCTAGGGAGTGGCTACACCTTC
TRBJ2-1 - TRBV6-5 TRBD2 CASRSLAGAYNEQFF TGTGCCAGCAGGTCACTAGCGGGAGCCTACAATGAGCAGTTCTTC
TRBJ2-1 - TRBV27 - CASSWKGATQGEQFF TGTGCCAGCAGTTGGAAAGGGGCGACCCAGGGTGAGCAGTTCTTC
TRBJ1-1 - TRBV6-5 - CASRWQGGTAFF TGTGCCAGCAGATGGCAGGGAGGGACGGCTTTCTTT
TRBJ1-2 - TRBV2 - CATTGGASNYGYTF TGTGCCACCACGGGGGGGGCTTCTAACTATGGCTACACCTTC
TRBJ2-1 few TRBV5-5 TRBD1 CASSMGTGDNEQFF TGTGCCAGCAGCATGGGGACAGGGGACAATGAGCAGTTCTTC
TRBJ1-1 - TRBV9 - CASSVGGRLNTEAFF TGTGCCAGCAGCGTAGGAGGGAGGTTGAACACTGAAGCTTTCTTT
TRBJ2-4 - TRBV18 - CASSTGAGQNIQYF TGTGCCAGCTCAACCGGGGCGGGGCAAAACATTCAGTACTTC
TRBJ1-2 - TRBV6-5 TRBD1 CASSYSRDRGYGYTF TGTGCCAGCAGTTACTCGCGGGACAGGGGCTATGGCTACACCTTC
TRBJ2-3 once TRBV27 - CASRGGWGQRTTDTQYF TGTGCCAGCAGGGGGGGTTGGGGACAGAGAACCACAGATACGCAGTATTTT
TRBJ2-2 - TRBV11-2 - CASSLRFPGELFF TGTGCCAGCAGCTTACGGTTTCCCGGGGAGCTGTTTTTT